This TCR beta chain is from a study of blood T cell repertoires in COVID-19. Study in general: Some COVID-19 samples were acute and others convalescent; all came from the United States, Italy and Spain.

This clone was picked up one time. Assignments of participants to cohorts depended upon their own reported clinical history. Cohort 3 donors counted as recovered after two negative PCRs, clearance, or resolved symptoms. Germline loops: CDR1 ENHRY, CDR2 SYGVKD. The CDR3 spans 15 residues. Trimming pared 6 bases from V and 5 bases from J, leaving 19 bases between. Clones were sequenced by immunoSEQ multiplex PCR, and TCRdb holds only the in-frame ones, with some missing. The sample has around 290,000 clones, around 90% seen once. This receptor was taken from a woman aged 25 to 39 who had recovered from COVID-19. The rearrangement joins TRBV10-3 to TRBJ2-5; weak D call: TRBD1 (6 bases). The sample was PBMCs or T cells enriched from blood (not recorded which). The CDR3 loop is CAISTPVGAAETQYF. The CDR3 DNA follows: TGTGCCATCAGCACTCCCGTGGGGGCCGCCGAGACCCAGTACTTC.